Shown below are 5 T cell receptor beta chains from a single sample sequenced in a study of T cells in Graves' hyperthyroidism and ophthalmopathy. Amplification of TCR beta CDR3 regions was performed using RNA transcripts as template. HTBI primers were employed in a first-round RT-PCR of the TCR CDR3. TCRdb reprocessed the multiplex PCR reads via MiXCR and lists one record per CDR3 protein. Altogether about 420,000 distinct CDR3 sequences are present, approximately 14% being singletons, with the ten largest covering around 7.7%. Sequenced input: blood. Every receptor here comes from a woman between 18 and 29 years old with Graves' hyperthyroidism.

V usage is TRBV12-3 or TRBV12-4 and J usage is TRBJ1-3; D gene uncertain. V was trimmed by 5 bases and J by 8 bases, leaving 7 bases between them. The CDR3 covers 11 residues. Here the CDR3 DNA reads TGTGCCAGCAGTAAGGAAGACACCATATATTTT. Residues: CASSKEDTIYF.

This clonotype was picked up many times. The chain combines TRBV2 with TRBJ2-1; D not certain. The V and J ends lost 7 bases and 8 bases respectively, with 18 bases between them. The CDR3 is 14 amino acids. Germline assignment: CDR1 SNHLY and CDR2 FYNNEI. CDR3 residues: CASNRLPPPDEQFF. In DNA, the CDR3 is TGTGCCAGCAACCGGCTACCGCCCCCGGATGAGCAGTTCTTC.

The chain employs TRBV9 and TRBJ1-2; the D gene is possibly TRBD1 (6 bases). V was cut by 2 bases and J by 6 bases, with 11 bases left in between. The CDR3 has 13 amino acids. The germline V gene has CDR1 SGDLS and CDR2 YYNGEE. CDR3 in DNA: TGTGCCAGCAGCGTGCAGGGGCAGGATGGCTACACCTTC. It yields the protein CASSVQGQDGYTF.

In this sample, this clonotype turned up many times. The chain joins TRBV28 to TRBJ2-4; 10 bases fit TRBD2. CDR3 size: 16 residues. Germline V gene lookup returns CDR1 MDHEN and CDR2 SYDVKM. V shed 2 bases, J shed 7 bases, and the junction held 8 bases outside the gene matches. DNA of the CDR3: TGTGCCAGCAGTTTAGAGAGCGGGGGGGAGGTGAACATTCAGTACTTC. This encodes CASSLESGGEVNIQYF.

This clonotype was seen repeatedly, ten times or more. The chain links TRBV20-1 to TRBJ1-1, with D tentatively TRBD1 (6 bases). The CDR3 has 13 amino acids. The germline gives CDR1 DFQATT, CDR2 SNEGSKA (reference sequence). The V and J ends lost 5 bases and 0 bases respectively, with 10 bases between them. The CDR3 reads CSAQGQMNTEAFF. CDR3 nucleotide sequence: TGCAGTGCTCAGGGGCAGATGAACACTGAAGCTTTCTTT.